This T cell receptor beta chain was identified during a study of OX40 agonist ivuxolimab in advanced cancers. Study-level findings and limits: Among T cells, CD8+ cells averaged more expanded clones than CD4+ cells.

About this clone: Its cognate antigen is unknown. Distinct nucleotide sequences in the sample also encode this CDR3.

The CDR3 totals 13 residues. Germline-derived CDR1 and CDR2 are LNHDA and SQIVND (reference sequence). The V and J ends lost 9 bases and 5 bases respectively, with 16 bases between them. The repertoire was sequenced with immunoSEQ multiplex PCR; TCRdb's copy has only in-frame clones and lacks some. In the table there are 40,000 or so clones, 84% of which are singletons. The sequenced sample was CD4+ or CD8+ T cells sorted from blood, obtained in a trial of the OX40 agonist ivuxolimab. This sequence originates from an adult with an advanced solid tumor such as melanoma, head and neck, liver or kidney cancer. The chain employs TRBV19 and TRBJ2-5; no firm D call. The CDR3 sequence: CASRGLMWETQYF. The CDR3 nucleotides read TGTGCCAGCCGCGGCCTAATGTGGGAGACCCAGTACTTC.